The rows below give T cell receptor beta chains drawn from one sample of a study of blood T cell repertoires in COVID-19. Only in-frame clones appear in the TCRdb table, and some are missing; sequencing was by immunoSEQ multiplex PCR. The sample has around 300,000 clones; more than 75% are singletons. The sequenced sample was peripheral blood. Receptors originate from a woman aged 50 to 60 with active or convalescent COVID-19. Each CDR3 is given with its conserved first and last residue. The D gene is left open where the match is weak. The listing skips clone size in some rows; elsewhere it reads once, few, many or a size class.

TRBJ2-1 TRBD2 . TRBV24-1 TGTGCCACCAGTGACTCTCTAGCGGGAGCTTACAATGAGCAGTTCTTC CATSDSLAGAYNEQFF
TRBJ2-1 TRBD2 . TRBV11-2 TGTGCCAGCAGCCCGGGACTAGCGGGAGGGTACAATGAGCAGTTCTTC CASSPGLAGGYNEQFF
TRBJ1-3 . . TRBV5-1 TGCGCCAGCAGCTTGGTAGGATCCAGGGCTGGAAACACCATATATTTT CASSLVGSRAGNTIYF
TRBJ1-2 TRBD1 . TRBV7-8 TGTGCCAGCAGCTTAGCGACAGGGCCTTATGGCTACACCTTC CASSLATGPYGYTF
TRBJ2-5 TRBD1 . TRBV7-2 TGTGCCAGCAGCTTACCCGGGCGACAGGGGAAAGAGACCCAGTACTTC CASSLPGRQGKETQYF
TRBJ1-2 . . TRBV10-3 TGTGCCATCAGACAAGGGGGAAACCCCTATGGCTACACCTTC CAIRQGGNPYGYTF
TRBJ2-3 TRBD2 . TRBV3-1/TRBV3-2 TGTGCCAGCAGCCGGGGACTAGCGGGGGGTATGAATACGCAGTATTTT CASSRGLAGGMNTQYF
TRBJ1-1 . . TRBV6-5 TGTGCCAGCAGTTACGTAGGGGGTCACACTGAAGCTTTCTTT CASSYVGGHTEAFF
TRBJ1-2 TRBD1 . TRBV6-4 TGTGCCAGCAGTGTCCGAACAGGGGACTATGGCTACACCTTC CASSVRTGDYGYTF
TRBJ1-2 . . TRBV2 TGTGCCAGCAGAGCCATTGAAGGGGTTGATGGCTACACCTTC CASRAIEGVDGYTF
TRBJ2-3 . once TRBV9 TGTGCCAGCAGCGTAGCGGCGGTTAGCACAGATACGCAGTATTTT CASSVAAVSTDTQYF
TRBJ1-4 TRBD1 once TRBV7-9 TGTGCCAGCAGCCCTCCCACACAGGGGCGGAGGAATGAAAAACTGTTTTTT CASSPPTQGRRNEKLFF
TRBJ2-1 TRBD2 . TRBV18 TGTGCCAGCTCACCCGGGACTAGCGGTTTTAGCTCCTACAATGAGCAGTTCTTC CASSPGTSGFSSYNEQFF
TRBJ1-1 TRBD1 . TRBV19 TGTGCCAGCAGAAACCGGGACAGGTCTGAAGCTTTCTTT CASRNRDRSEAFF
TRBJ1-1 . . TRBV7-2 TGTGCCAGCAGCTTAGAGGCCCGACGAAGAGGGACTGAAGCTTTCTTT CASSLEARRRGTEAFF
TRBJ2-2 . . TRBV5-1 TGCGCCAGCAGCATATCTAGTGCTGACGTAGCCGGGGAGCTGTTTTTT CASSISSADVAGELFF
TRBJ2-2 . . TRBV28 TGTGCCAGCAGTCTCTATAACGGGGAGCTGTTTTTT CASSLYNGELFF
TRBJ1-2 TRBD1 . TRBV30 TGTGCCTGGACCAGGGGACAGGGTCTAATAGGCTACACCTTC CAWTRGQGLIGYTF
TRBJ1-5 . . TRBV6-1 TGTGCCACGGCAGGGGCCCGTACCAACAATCAGCCCCAGCATTTT CATAGARTNNQPQHF
TRBJ1-4 TRBD1 many TRBV5-1 TGCGCCAGCAGCTTTGACAGGGGCCATAATGAAAAACTGTTTTTT CASSFDRGHNEKLFF
TRBJ1-6 . . TRBV29-1 TGCAGCGTTGTTTTGCCGGGTTCCTCCTATAATTCACCCCTCCACTTT CSVVLPGSSYNSPLHF
TRBJ1-6 . . TRBV5-1 TGCGCCAGCAGCTTGGGACCGAAGGGGAATTCACCCCTCCACTTT CASSLGPKGNSPLHF
TRBJ1-2 TRBD1 . TRBV7-9 TGTGCCAGCAGCTCTCTCCGGGACAGGGCCTATGGCTACACCTTC CASSSLRDRAYGYTF
TRBJ2-7 TRBD2 once TRBV6-5 TGTGCCAGCAGCCCCGGGACTAGGGGATACGAGCAGTACTTC CASSPGTRGYEQYF
TRBJ1-2 . . TRBV14 TGTGCCAGCAGCCAAGATAACAGGGCCGAGGGCTACACCTTC CASSQDNRAEGYTF
TRBJ1-1 TRBD1 . TRBV28 TGTGCCAGCACCCTTTTGACAGGGGGCGTTACTTTGACCACTGAAGCTTTCTTT CASTLLTGGVTLTTEAFF
TRBJ1-1 . . TRBV5-1 TGCGCCAGCAGCCACGAGAACAGCCTAGAAGCTTTCTTT CASSHENSLEAFF
TRBJ2-2 . . TRBV3-1/TRBV3-2 TGTGCCAGCAGCCTCCGGTCGGGCACCGGGGAGCTGTTTTTT CASSLRSGTGELFF
TRBJ1-4 . . TRBV11-1 TGTGCCAGCAGCTCCGGACAGACTAATGAAAAACTGTTTTTT CASSSGQTNEKLFF
TRBJ2-1 . . TRBV7-3 TGTGCCAGCAGCACAATGGCCGGGACTTCGCAGTTCTTC CASSTMAGTSQFF
TRBJ1-1 TRBD1 . TRBV9 TGTGCCAGCAGCCTCGGACAGGGGTATATGAACACTGAAGCTTTCTTT CASSLGQGYMNTEAFF
TRBJ1-5 . . TRBV4-1 TGCGCCAGCAGCCAAGATCCACAGCGCAATCAGCCCCAGCATTTT CASSQDPQRNQPQHF
TRBJ1-4 . . TRBV7-9 TGTGCCAGCAGCTTTACCCCTTTGGGCAGACCGGCAACTAATGAAAAACTGTTTTTT CASSFTPLGRPATNEKLFF
TRBJ2-1 TRBD2 . TRBV7-6 TGTGCCAGCAGCTTAGCGGGAGGGGACTACAATGAGCAGTTCTTC CASSLAGGDYNEQFF
TRBJ2-1 . . TRBV19 TGTGCCAGTAGCCCCCGCCGTAATAGCCGAACCTACAATGAGCAGTTCTTC CASSPRRNSRTYNEQFF
TRBJ2-7 TRBD1 . TRBV6-4 TGTGCCAGCAGTGGGGACAGGGGGTCCTACGAGCAGTACTTC CASSGDRGSYEQYF
TRBJ1-5 TRBD1 . TRBV19 TGTGCCAGTAGGGGACAGGGGGATAGTAAGCCCCAGCATTTT CASRGQGDSKPQHF
TRBJ2-7 TRBD2 . TRBV9 TGTGCCAGCAGCGTCGGGACTAGCGGGAGCTACGAGCAGTACTTC CASSVGTSGSYEQYF
TRBJ2-7 . . TRBV6-1 TGTGCCAGCAGTGAAGGATTCAGGCCCCCAGGAGGCTACGAGCAGTACTTC CASSEGFRPPGGYEQYF
TRBJ2-7 . once TRBV6-2/TRBV6-3 TGTGCCAGCAGTTACGACGTCGGGTGGTTGGCCCGTCCTACCTTTTCCTACGAGCAGTACTTC CASSYDVGWLARPTFSYEQYF
TRBJ1-1 TRBD1 . TRBV28 TGTGCCAGCAAGGGACAGGGGGCGAGGGTCACTGAAGCTTTCTTT CASKGQGARVTEAFF
TRBJ1-4 TRBD1 . TRBV5-1 TGCGCCAGCAGCTTGCCCAGGGGGCTGGGGAAACTGTTTTTT CASSLPRGLGKLFF
TRBJ2-3 TRBD2 . TRBV14 TGTGCCAGCAGCCAATGGACACTGGGACTAGCTGGGGCCGGGGATACGCAGTATTTT CASSQWTLGLAGAGDTQYF
TRBJ1-1 . . TRBV5-1 TGCGCCAGCAGCTTGGAAGCGAACACTGAAGCTTTCTTT CASSLEANTEAFF
TRBJ2-7 . . TRBV4-1 TGCGCCAGCAGCCATTCCGGGACGGGAGTTTACGAGCAGTACTTC CASSHSGTGVYEQYF
TRBJ2-7 TRBD2 . TRBV10-3 TGTGCCATCAGTGTGGCGCGGGGGGACTCCTACGAGCAGTACTTC CAISVARGDSYEQYF
TRBJ2-1 TRBD2 . TRBV5-1 TGCGCCAGCAGCCCAACCCGACTAGCGGGAGTCAATGAGCAGTTCTTC CASSPTRLAGVNEQFF
TRBJ1-5 TRBD1 . TRBV5-1 TGCGCCAGCAGCCCATTGACAGGGGGCAATCAGCCCCAGCATTTT CASSPLTGGNQPQHF
TRBJ1-6 . . TRBV30 TGTGCCTGGGGCCGGGACTTCATTTCACCCCTCCACTTT CAWGRDFISPLHF
TRBJ1-2 TRBD1 . TRBV6-2/TRBV6-3 TGTGCCAGCAGCGACCCCGGGACAGGGTATGGCTACACCTTC CASSDPGTGYGYTF